This T cell receptor (beta chain) came from a study of blood T cells in healthy people across ages. Notes on the study in general: It was found that TCR beta diversity correlated strongly with the percentage of naive T cells.

A second PCR, run for roughly 7 to 12 cycles, used a sample-barcoded 5' primer plus a J-beta primer mix. Each cDNA was tagged by a template-switch adaptor containing 12 random nucleotides. TCRdb re-called the 5' RACE reads through MiXCR, storing one row per CDR3 protein. The data contain hundreds of thousands of distinct CDR3 sequences, about 30% of them seen just once; the ten biggest clones take up approximately 15%. This clonotype appeared many times. Its specificity is not known. Sequenced sample: blood. The receptor was isolated from a woman aged 80 or over in good health.

CDR3 amino acids: CASRLAGGSYNEQFF. In DNA, the CDR3 is TGTGCCAGCAGGCTAGCGGGGGGCTCCTACAATGAGCAGTTCTTC. This chain connects TRBV6-2 or TRBV6-3 to TRBJ2-1; 11 bases agree with TRBD2. The CDR3 length is 15 residues. Germline V gene lookup returns CDR1 MNHEY and CDR2 SVGEGT. The trim removed 6 bases at V and 0 bases at J, leaving 1 base unmatched.